The entry below gives a single TCR beta chain sequence along with its context. About 30,000 T cell genomes, or about 270 ng DNA, went into replicate PCRs of unsorted PBMC. In the original analysis: From ImmunoSEQ came sequences covering only the junction and carrying no quality scores, so filtering differed. Here immunoSEQ multiplex PCR was the method, and the copy in TCRdb shows in-frame clones only, minus some. V, J and clone size were drawn from that table, and D and trimming were deduced from the DNA. Counted here are roughly 450,000 clones, roughly 78% occurring once; the ten biggest clones make up over 10%. This entry is derived from a study of shared clonotypes between healthy human individuals. This CDR3 region has 16 residues. From germline, CDR1 is SGHDT and CDR2 YYEEEE. V shed 2 bases and J shed 2 bases, with 14 bases lying between them.

Material for sequencing was PBMCs. The chain is built from TRBV5-6 and TRBJ2-4, with D perhaps matching TRBD1 (5 bases). The TCR comes from a middle-aged woman in good health. Some clones in this sample may be carry-over from other donors' samples. CDR3 coding DNA: TGTGCCAGCAGCTTTGGCTGGGGCCAGTCCAAAAACATTCAGTACTTC. This codes for CASSFGWGQSKNIQYF. The entire variable domain, with the rest obtained from reference TRBV5-6 and TRBJ2-4, is as follows: DAGVTQSPTHLIKTRGQQVTLRCSPKSGHDTVSWYQQALGQGPQFIFQYYEEEERQRGNFPDRFSGHQFPNYSSELNVNALLLGDSALYLCASSFGWGQSKNIQYFGAGTRLSVL.